This section outlines one TCR beta chain sequence together with its context. V was clipped by 5 bases and J by 7 bases, with 21 bases between them. Germline CDR1 SGHNT, CDR2 YENEEA. The CDR3 length is 15 residues. This specimen comes from a study of blood T cell repertoires in COVID-19. Looking at the study overall: Sources were T cells, B-cell-depleted T cells, or PBMCs; the material itself was cDNA or gDNA.

Methods used by the authors: Amplification of reference gene primers provided the estimated nucleated cell counts. TCRdb's copy holds only in-frame clones and misses some; the assay was immunoSEQ multiplex PCR. V and J calls plus clone size are reproduced from that table; the DNA served to infer D and trimming. The sample includes about 110,000 clones, about nine tenths seen only once; the top ten take around 4.5%. This clonotype was obtained from a man aged 35 to 55 with acute or convalescent COVID-19. This chain joins TRBV11-3 and TRBJ2-7; D perhaps matches TRBD2 (7 bases). Material for sequencing was peripheral blood. The CDR3 region has the DNA TGTGCCAGCAGCCCCCGTCGGGGGGCGGCGGGGGAGCAGTACTTC. It is translated as CASSPRRGAAGEQYF.